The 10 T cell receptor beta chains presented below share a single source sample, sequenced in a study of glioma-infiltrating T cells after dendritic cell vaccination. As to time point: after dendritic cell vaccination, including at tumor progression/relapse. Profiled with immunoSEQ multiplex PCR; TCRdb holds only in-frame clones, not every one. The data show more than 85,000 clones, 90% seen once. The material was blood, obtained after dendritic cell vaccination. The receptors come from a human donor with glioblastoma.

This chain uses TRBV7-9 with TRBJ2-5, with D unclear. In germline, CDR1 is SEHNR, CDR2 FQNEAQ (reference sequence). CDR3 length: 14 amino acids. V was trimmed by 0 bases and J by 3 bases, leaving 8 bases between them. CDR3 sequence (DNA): TGTGCCAGCAGCTTAGCGCCTAGAGAAGAGACCCAGTACTTC. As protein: CASSLAPREETQYF.

CDR3 amino acids: CARTASIGHLSHNEQFF. The CDR3 coding sequence is TGTGCCCGCACCGCCTCGATTGGGCATTTGAGTCATAATGAGCAGTTCTTC. The chain uses TRBV30 and TRBJ2-1; D is unclear. The V end lost 8 bases, the J end lost 7 bases, and 30 bases lay between the germline ends. Germline assignment: CDR1 GTSNPN and CDR2 SVGIG (reference sequence). The CDR3 contains 17 residues. Full variable domain (remainder filled in from reference TRBV30 and TRBJ2-1): SQTIHQWPATLVQPVGSPLSLECTVEGTSNPNLYWYRQAAGRGLQLLFYSVGIGQISSEVPQNLSASRPQDRQFILSSKKLLLSDSGFYLCARTASIGHLSHNEQFFGPGTRLTVL.

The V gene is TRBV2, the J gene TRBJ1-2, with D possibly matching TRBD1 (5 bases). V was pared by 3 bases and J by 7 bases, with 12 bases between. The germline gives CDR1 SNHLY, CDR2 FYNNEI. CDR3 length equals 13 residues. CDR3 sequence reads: CASSEGPRAGYTF. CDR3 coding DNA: TGTGCCAGCAGTGAGGGGCCCCGGGCTGGCTACACCTTC.

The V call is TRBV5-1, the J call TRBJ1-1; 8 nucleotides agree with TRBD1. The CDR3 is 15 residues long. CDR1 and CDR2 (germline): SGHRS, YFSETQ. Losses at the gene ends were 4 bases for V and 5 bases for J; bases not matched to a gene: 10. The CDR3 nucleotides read TGCGCCAGCAGCCTATCCTTACAGGGGGGGACTGAAGCTTTCTTT. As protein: CASSLSLQGGTEAFF.

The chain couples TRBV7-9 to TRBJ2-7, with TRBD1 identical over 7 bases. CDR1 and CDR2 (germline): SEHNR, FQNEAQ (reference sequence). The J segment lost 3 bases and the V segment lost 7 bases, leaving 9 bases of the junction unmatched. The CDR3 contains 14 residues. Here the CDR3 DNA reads TGTGCCAGCACCCCCGGGGCAGGGGGCTACGAGCAGTACTTC. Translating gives CASTPGAGGYEQYF. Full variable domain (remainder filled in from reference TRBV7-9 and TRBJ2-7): DTGVSQNPRHKITKRGQNVTFRCDPISEHNRLYWYRQTLGQGPEFLTYFQNEAQLEKSRLLSDRFSAERPKGSFSTLEIQRTEQGDSAMYLCASTPGAGGYEQYFGPGTRLTVT.

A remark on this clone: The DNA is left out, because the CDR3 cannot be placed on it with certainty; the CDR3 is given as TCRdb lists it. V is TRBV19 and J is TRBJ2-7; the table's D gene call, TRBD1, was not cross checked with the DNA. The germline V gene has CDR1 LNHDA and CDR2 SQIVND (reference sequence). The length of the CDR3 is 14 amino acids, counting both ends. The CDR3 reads CASTSDRGGNEQYF.

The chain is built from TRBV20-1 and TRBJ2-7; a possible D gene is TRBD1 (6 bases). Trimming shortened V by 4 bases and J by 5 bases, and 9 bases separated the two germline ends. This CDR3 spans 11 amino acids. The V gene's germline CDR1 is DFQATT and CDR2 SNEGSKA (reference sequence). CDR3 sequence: CSAIGQNEQYF. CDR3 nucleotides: TGCAGTGCTATTGGACAGAACGAGCAGTACTTC.

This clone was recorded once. The CDR3 protein is CASSPGGSYGYTF. The CDR3 nucleotides are TGTGCCAGCAGCCCTGGGGGGAGCTATGGCTACACCTTC. This chain connects TRBV11-2 to TRBJ1-2, with D possibly being TRBD1 (5 bases). The CDR3 runs 13 residues. The V end lost 5 bases, the J end lost 4 bases, and 11 bases lay between the germline ends. CDR1 SGHAT and CDR2 FQNNGV come from the germline V gene. Full variable domain (remainder filled in from reference TRBV11-2 and TRBJ1-2): EAGVAQSPRYKIIEKRQSVAFWCNPISGHATLYWYQQILGQGPKLLIQFQNNGVVDDSQLPKDRFSAERLKGVDSTLKIQPAKLEDSAVYLCASSPGGSYGYTFGSGTRLTVV.

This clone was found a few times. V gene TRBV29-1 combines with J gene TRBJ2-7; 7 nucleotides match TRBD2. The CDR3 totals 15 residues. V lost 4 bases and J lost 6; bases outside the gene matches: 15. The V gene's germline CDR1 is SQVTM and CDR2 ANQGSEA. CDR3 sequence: CSVASPGGSNGEQYF. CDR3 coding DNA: TGCAGCGTTGCCAGTCCGGGCGGGAGCAACGGCGAGCAGTACTTC.

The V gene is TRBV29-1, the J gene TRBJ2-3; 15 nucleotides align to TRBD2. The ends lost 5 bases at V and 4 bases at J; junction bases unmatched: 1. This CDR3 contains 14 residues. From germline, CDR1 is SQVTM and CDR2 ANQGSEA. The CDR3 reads CSVWTSGGADTQYF. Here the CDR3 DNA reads TGCAGCGTTTGGACTAGCGGGGGGGCAGATACGCAGTATTTT.